A single T cell receptor (beta chain) is shown here with its context. The protocol was immunoSEQ multiplex PCR, while the TCRdb copy is restricted to in-frame clones and leaves out a portion. The table includes around 70,000 clones, roughly 85% detected once. This record comes from a study of T cell responses to AZD1222 COVID-19 vaccine. CDR1 and CDR2 (germline): MDHEN, SYDVKM. This CDR3 contains 13 residues. Trimming pared 5 bases from V and 7 bases from J, leaving 14 bases between. The TCR sequence derives from an adult who received the AZD1222 COVID-19 vaccine. Sequenced material: peripheral blood, taken 28 days after the second AZD1222 dose. This rearrangement joins TRBV28 to TRBJ1-2; possibly TRBD1 for D (5 bases). In nucleotides, the CDR3 is TGTGCCAGCAGTCGCCCCCAGGGTCCTGGCTACACCTTC. Translating gives CASSRPQGPGYTF.